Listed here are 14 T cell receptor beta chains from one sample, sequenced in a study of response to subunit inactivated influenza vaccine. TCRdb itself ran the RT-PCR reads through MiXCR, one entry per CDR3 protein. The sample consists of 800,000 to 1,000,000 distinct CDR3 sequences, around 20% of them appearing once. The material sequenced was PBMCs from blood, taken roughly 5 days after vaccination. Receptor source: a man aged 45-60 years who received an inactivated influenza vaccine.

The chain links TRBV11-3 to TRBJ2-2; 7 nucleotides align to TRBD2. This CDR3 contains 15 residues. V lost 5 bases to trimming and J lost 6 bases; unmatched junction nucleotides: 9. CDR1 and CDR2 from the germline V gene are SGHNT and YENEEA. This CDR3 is CASSTTGTTPGELFF. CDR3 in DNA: TGTGCCAGCAGCACCACCGGGACTACGCCCGGGGAGCTGTTTTTT.

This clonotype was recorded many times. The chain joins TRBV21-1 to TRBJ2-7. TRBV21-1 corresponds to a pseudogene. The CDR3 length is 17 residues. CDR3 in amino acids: CASSKRAIAGGCYEQYF. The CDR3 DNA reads TGTGCCAGCAGCAAGCGGGCTATCGCGGGGGGCTGCTACGAGCAGTACTTC.

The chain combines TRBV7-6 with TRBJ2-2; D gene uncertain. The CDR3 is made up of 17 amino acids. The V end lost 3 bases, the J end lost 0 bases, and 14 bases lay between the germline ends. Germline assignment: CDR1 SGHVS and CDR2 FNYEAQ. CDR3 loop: CASSFGPSSPNTGELFF. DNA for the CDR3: TGTGCCAGCAGCTTTGGCCCTTCTTCCCCGAACACCGGGGAGCTGTTTTTT.

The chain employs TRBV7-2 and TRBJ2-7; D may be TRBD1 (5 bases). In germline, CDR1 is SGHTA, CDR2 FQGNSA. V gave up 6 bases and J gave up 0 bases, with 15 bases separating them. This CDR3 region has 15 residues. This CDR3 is CASSQDRYFSYEQYF. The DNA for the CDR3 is TGTGCCAGCAGTCAAGACAGATACTTCTCCTACGAGCAGTACTTC. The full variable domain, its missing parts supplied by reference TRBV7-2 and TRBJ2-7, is GAGVSQSPSNKVTEKGKDVELRCDPISGHTALYWYRQSLGQGLEFLIYFQGNSAPDKSGLPSDRFSAERTGGSVSTLTIQRTQQEDSAVYLCASSQDRYFSYEQYFGPGTRLTVT.

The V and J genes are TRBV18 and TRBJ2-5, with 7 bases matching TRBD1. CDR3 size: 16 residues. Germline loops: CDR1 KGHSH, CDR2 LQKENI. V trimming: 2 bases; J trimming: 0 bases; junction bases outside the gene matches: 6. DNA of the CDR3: TGTGCCAGCTCACCAAGGCCGGGACAGCACCAAGAGACCCAGTACTTC. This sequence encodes CASSPRPGQHQETQYF.

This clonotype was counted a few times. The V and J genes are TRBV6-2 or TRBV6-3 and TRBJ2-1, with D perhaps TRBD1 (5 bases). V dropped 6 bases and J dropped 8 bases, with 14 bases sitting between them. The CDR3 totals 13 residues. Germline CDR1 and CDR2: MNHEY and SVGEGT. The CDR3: CASRTPGIYEQFF. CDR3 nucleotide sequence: TGTGCCAGCAGAACACCAGGGATCTATGAGCAGTTCTTC.

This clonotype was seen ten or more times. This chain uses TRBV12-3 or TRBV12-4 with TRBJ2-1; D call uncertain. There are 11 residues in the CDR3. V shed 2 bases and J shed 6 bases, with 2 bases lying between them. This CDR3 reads CASSLRNEQFF. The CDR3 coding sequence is TGTGCCAGCAGTTTACGCAATGAGCAGTTCTTC.

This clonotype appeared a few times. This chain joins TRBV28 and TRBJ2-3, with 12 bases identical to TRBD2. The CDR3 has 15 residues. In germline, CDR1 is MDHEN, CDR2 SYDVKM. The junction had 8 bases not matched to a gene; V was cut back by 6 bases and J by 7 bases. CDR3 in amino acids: CASRLTSGSAHTQYF. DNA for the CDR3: TGTGCCAGCAGACTGACTAGCGGGAGCGCACATACGCAGTATTTT.

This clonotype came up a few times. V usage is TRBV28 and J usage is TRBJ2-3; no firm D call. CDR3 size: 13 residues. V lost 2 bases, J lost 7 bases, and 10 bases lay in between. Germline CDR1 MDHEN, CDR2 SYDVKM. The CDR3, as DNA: TGTGCCAGCAGTTTAACAGCTATGCATACGCAGTATTTT. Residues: CASSLTAMHTQYF.

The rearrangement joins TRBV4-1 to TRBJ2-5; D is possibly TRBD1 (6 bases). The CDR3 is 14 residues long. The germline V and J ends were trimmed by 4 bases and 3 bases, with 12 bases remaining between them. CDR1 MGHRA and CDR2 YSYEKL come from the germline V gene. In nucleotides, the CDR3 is TGCGCCAGCAGCCCTACAGGGTCGGAAGAGACCCAGTACTTC. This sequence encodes CASSPTGSEETQYF.

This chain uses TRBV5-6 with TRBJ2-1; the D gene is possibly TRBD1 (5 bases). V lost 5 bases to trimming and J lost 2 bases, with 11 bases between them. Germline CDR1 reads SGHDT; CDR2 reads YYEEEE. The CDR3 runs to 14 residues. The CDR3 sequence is CASSHRTAYNEQFF. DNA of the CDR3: TGTGCCAGCAGTCACAGGACCGCCTACAATGAGCAGTTCTTC. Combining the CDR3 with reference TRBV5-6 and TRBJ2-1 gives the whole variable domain DAGVTQSPTHLIKTRGQQVTLRCSPKSGHDTVSWYQQALGQGPQFIFQYYEEEERQRGNFPDRFSGHQFPNYSSELNVNALLLGDSALYLCASSHRTAYNEQFFGPGTRLTVL.

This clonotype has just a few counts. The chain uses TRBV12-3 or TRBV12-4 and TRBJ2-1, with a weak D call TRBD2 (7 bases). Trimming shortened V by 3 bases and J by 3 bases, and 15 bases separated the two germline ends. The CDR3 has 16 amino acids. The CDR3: CASSFRPGGRYNEQFF. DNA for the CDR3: TGTGCCAGCAGTTTTCGACCCGGGGGGCGCTACAATGAGCAGTTCTTC.

Here the CDR3 DNA reads TGTGCCAGCAGCTTGGGTCGGATCGACAACATTCAGTACTTC. Protein sequence: CASSLGRIDNIQYF. V usage is TRBV5-5 and J usage is TRBJ2-4; D uncertain. This CDR3 is 14 amino acids long. V lost 0 bases and J lost 7, with 11 bases in between. From germline, CDR1 is SGHKS and CDR2 YYEKEE (reference sequence).

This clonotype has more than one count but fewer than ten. The DNA for the CDR3 is TGTGCCAGCAGCGGATCAACAGGGGATGGCTCTGGGGCCAACGTCCTGACTTTC. It translates to CASSGSTGDGSGANVLTF. The chain employs TRBV11-1 and TRBJ2-6; 7 nucleotides agree with TRBD1. This CDR3 is built from 18 residues. Germline-derived CDR1 and CDR2 are SGHAT and FQDESV (reference sequence). Trimming took 5 bases from V and 0 from J; bases not matched to a gene: 10. Full variable domain (rest looked up from reference TRBV11-1 and TRBJ2-6): EAEVAQSPRYKITEKSQAVAFWCDPISGHATLYWYRQILGQGPELLVQFQDESVVDDSQLPKDRFSAERLKGVDSTLKIQPAELGDSAMYLCASSGSTGDGSGANVLTFGAGSRLTVL.